A selection of T cell receptor beta chains follows, all from one sample in a study of T cells in Graves' hyperthyroidism and ophthalmopathy. TCRdb reprocessed the multiplex PCR reads with MiXCR, giving one entry per CDR3 protein. The data show hundreds of thousands of distinct CDR3 sequences, with roughly a sixth seen just once and 15% to 20% held by the top ten. Sequenced sample: blood. The receptors were sampled from a woman aged 18-29 years with Graves' hyperthyroidism. The CDR3 runs from the conserved cysteine through the conserved F or W. Fields, in order: clone size, V gene, J gene, D gene, CDR3 DNA, CDR3 protein. D genes are given only for firm matches. Some rows mark clone size as missing; the rest say once, few, many or name a class of expanded clone.

>many|TRBV20-1|TRBJ2-7|NA
TGCAGTGCTAGTTTTGGCACGGGGCAGTACTTC
CSASFGTGQYF
>many|TRBV20-1|TRBJ1-5|TRBD1
TGCAGTGCTAATGGACAGGGCAGGCAGCCCCAGCATTTT
CSANGQGRQPQHF
>NA|TRBV18|TRBJ1-1|TRBD1
TGTGCCAGCTCAACAATGGGGACAGAGAACACTGAAGCTTTCTTT
CASSTMGTENTEAFF
>NA|TRBV9|TRBJ2-1|NA
TGTGCCAGCAGCCCCGCCCGGGGACCAGACCTCCAGGGTGAGCAGTTCTTC
CASSPARGPDLQGEQFF
>many|TRBV30|TRBJ1-5|NA
TGTGCCTGGAACGCCGGGAATGGGCCCCAGCATTTT
CAWNAGNGPQHF
>NA|TRBV14|TRBJ1-2|NA
TGTGCCAGCAGCCAAAGGGCGGTAGGCTATGGCTACACCTTC
CASSQRAVGYGYTF
>NA|TRBV19|TRBJ2-2|NA
TGTGCCAGTTCGCCAGGGGCTAACACCGGGGAGCTGTTTTTT
CASSPGANTGELFF
>few|TRBV11-2|TRBJ2-7|NA
TGTGCCAGCAGCTTAGAGCGGGGCTCCTACGAGCAGTACTTC
CASSLERGSYEQYF
>many|TRBV5-4|TRBJ2-1|TRBD2
TGTGCCAGCAGCCCAGCGGGGGGCCTTTACAATGAGCAGTTCTTC
CASSPAGGLYNEQFF
>few|TRBV30|TRBJ1-5|NA
TGTGCCTGGAGTCCGACAACTTTAAATCAGCCCCAGCATTTT
CAWSPTTLNQPQHF
>many|TRBV27|TRBJ2-7|TRBD2
TGTGCCAGCAGTCTCGGGAGGTCCTCCTACGAGCAGTACTTC
CASSLGRSSYEQYF
>NA|TRBV28|TRBJ1-3|NA
TGTGCCAGCAGCCCTTGGGGGGGTCAGGCTGGAAACACCATATATTTT
CASSPWGGQAGNTIYF
>few|TRBV24-1|TRBJ1-2|TRBD1
TGTGCCACCAAAGGACAGGATGGCTACACCTTC
CATKGQDGYTF
>few|TRBV29-1|TRBJ2-5|TRBD1
TGCAGCGTTCCCCAACAGGGGGCGTACCAAGAGACCCAGTACTTC
CSVPQQGAYQETQYF
>few|TRBV7-2|TRBJ2-6|NA
TGTGCCAGCAGCGCAGCGGGACACTCTGGGGCCAACGTCCTGACTTTC
CASSAAGHSGANVLTF
>NA|TRBV6-4|TRBJ2-3|TRBD2
TGTGCCAGCAGCCGGAGAGCGGGGAGCACAGATACGCAGTATTTT
CASSRRAGSTDTQYF
>NA|TRBV15|TRBJ1-3|NA
TGTGCCACCGAAGGGAGACCTGGAAACACCATATATTTT
CATEGRPGNTIYF
>few|TRBV2|TRBJ2-6|TRBD1
TGTGCCAGCATGAAAACGGGACAGGGGTTCTCTGGGGCCAACGTCCTGACTTTC
CASMKTGQGFSGANVLTF
>few|TRBV3-1|TRBJ2-5|TRBD2
TGTGCCAGCAGCCCGGGGGCACTAGCGGGGGCCAAAGAGACCCAGTACTTC
CASSPGALAGAKETQYF
>NA|TRBV15|TRBJ2-7|TRBD2
TGTGCCACCAGGACTAGCGGCTCCTACGAGCAGTACTTC
CATRTSGSYEQYF
>NA|TRBV24-1|TRBJ2-3|TRBD1
TGTGCCACCAGTGAGACCGGGACAGATACAGATACGCACTATTTT
CATSETGTDTDTHYF
>NA|TRBV19|TRBJ2-5|NA
TGTGCCAGTAGCGATTCGTTGGGGGAGACCCAGTACTTC
CASSDSLGETQYF
>many|TRBV20-1|TRBJ2-1|TRBD2
TGCAGTGCGCCGAAGGGGTGGGGACTAGCGGGATTCTTGAGGAATGAGCAGTTCTTC
CSAPKGWGLAGFLRNEQFF
>NA|TRBV29-1|TRBJ2-1|TRBD2
TGCAGCGTTGATCTAGCGGGAGGGGGATACAATGAGCAGCTCTTC
CSVDLAGGGYNEQLF
>few|TRBV5-1|TRBJ1-4|NA
TGCGCCAGCAGCTTGGCGCCTCCGGCAACTAATGAAAAACTGTTTTTT
CASSLAPPATNEKLFF
>many|TRBV20-1|TRBJ2-7|TRBD2
TGCAGTGCTAGAGATAGGGGACTAGCGGGAGAAGCGGGCGAGCAGTACTTC
CSARDRGLAGEAGEQYF
>few|TRBV4-3|TRBJ1-2|NA
TGCGCCAGCAGCCAAGCTCAAAATGGCTACACCTTC
CASSQAQNGYTF
>many|TRBV13|TRBJ2-3|TRBD2
TGTGCCAGCAGCTTAGCCCCGGGGGCAGGGACTAGCGGGAGCACAGATACGCAGTATTTT
CASSLAPGAGTSGSTDTQYF
>NA|TRBV27|TRBJ1-2|NA
TGTGCCAGCAGTTACTCGGGCTACTATGGCTACACCTTC
CASSYSGYYGYTF
>NA|TRBV28|TRBJ2-5|NA
TGTGCCAGCAGTTTCTCGGGACCTGTTCAAGAGACCCAGTACTTC
CASSFSGPVQETQYF
>few|TRBV2|TRBJ2-1|NA
TGTGCCAGCATCGTCGACAATGAGCAGTTCTTC
CASIVDNEQFF
>few|TRBV28|TRBJ2-1|NA
TGTGCCAGCAGTTTTAGGGTGGATGAGCAGTTCTTC
CASSFRVDEQFF
>many|TRBV18|TRBJ1-1|NA
TGTGCCAGCTCACCACGGGGCAAACCTGCTCGGGAAGCTTTCTTT
CASSPRGKPAREAFF
>NA|TRBV6-1|TRBJ1-2|NA
TGTGCCAGCAGTGATGCAGGATGGGGCTATGGCTACACCTTC
CASSDAGWGYGYTF
>few|TRBV6-1|TRBJ2-2|TRBD2
TGTGCCAGCAGTCGAAGCCGAGCGGGAGGGCCGGGCACCGGGGAGCTGTTTTTT
CASSRSRAGGPGTGELFF
>many|TRBV4-3|TRBJ2-3|NA
TGCGCCAGCAGCCAAGAGATCGTGGGATTGACAGATACGCAGTATTTT
CASSQEIVGLTDTQYF
>many|TRBV27|TRBJ2-7|NA
TGTGCCAGCAGTTTCAAACCCACGACAGGTCCCTACGAGCAGTACTTC
CASSFKPTTGPYEQYF
>NA|TRBV19|TRBJ2-7|NA
TGTGCCAGTGCCCCAGGGGGGTCGTACGAGCAGTACTTC
CASAPGGSYEQYF
>many|TRBV20-1|TRBJ1-4|NA
TGCAGTGCTAGAGACAGACATCACCTTAATGAAAAACTGTTTTTT
CSARDRHHLNEKLFF
>many|TRBV7-8|TRBJ2-1|TRBD2
TGTGCCAGCAGACGTAGCGGGGGCGCATACAATGAGCAGTTCTTC
CASRRSGGAYNEQFF
>many|TRBV27|TRBJ2-7|NA
TGTGCCAGCAGTTTATCGGGCGGGGTGTACGAGCAGTACTTC
CASSLSGGVYEQYF
>many|TRBV13|TRBJ2-5|NA
TGTGCCAGCAGCTTAGGCCAGCCACCGTGGGAGACCCAGTACTTC
CASSLGQPPWETQYF
>many|TRBV2|TRBJ2-5|NA
TGTGCCAGCAGTGCGGTGGAACAAGAGACCCAGTACTTC
CASSAVEQETQYF
>few|TRBV4-1|TRBJ2-5|NA
TGCGCCAGCAGCCAAGAGGGCGGTGCAAAGGGGACCCAGTACTTC
CASSQEGGAKGTQYF
>NA|TRBV5-8|TRBJ2-3|TRBD1
TGTGCCAGCAGCTTGAGGGCTACAGGGGGCACAGATACGCAGTATTTT
CASSLRATGGTDTQYF
>NA|TRBV6-4|TRBJ1-1|NA
TGTGCCAGTCTCTCCGGGAACACTGAAGCTTTCTTT
CASLSGNTEAFF
>NA|TRBV13|TRBJ2-7|TRBD2
TGTGCCAGCAGCTTAGAGGCGGCGGGAGGTGCCTACGAGCAGTACTTC
CASSLEAAGGAYEQYF
>many|TRBV12-3/TRBV12-4|TRBJ1-1|NA
TGTGCCAGCAGCCTAAATCGCCGGGCTGAAGCTTTCTTT
CASSLNRRAEAFF
>many|TRBV2|TRBJ1-2|TRBD1
TGTGCCAGCAGTGAACGCGACAGGGGTAACTATGGCTACACCTTC
CASSERDRGNYGYTF
>many|TRBV7-8|TRBJ2-3|TRBD2
TGTGCCAGCAGCTTAGTTGCGGGAGGGCGCACAGATACGCAGTATTTT
CASSLVAGGRTDTQYF
>NA|TRBV7-9|TRBJ2-7|TRBD1
TGTGCCGCACAGGGGGGAGCTTACAATGAGCAGTACTTC
CAAQGGAYNEQYF
>few|TRBV19|TRBJ2-7|NA
TGTGCCAGTAGTCCGAGGGGGAGGCCGGGCGAGCAGTACTTC
CASSPRGRPGEQYF
>many|TRBV3-1|TRBJ1-2|TRBD1
TGTGCCAGCAGCCAAGCTTCCGGGACAGGCTATGGCTACACCTTC
CASSQASGTGYGYTF
>NA|TRBV6-2/TRBV6-3|TRBJ2-7|NA
TGTGCCAGCAGTTACCCGTCAGGATTTTACGAGCAGTACTTC
CASSYPSGFYEQYF
>NA|TRBV6-1|TRBJ1-6|NA
TGTGCCAGCGGGGCCTTGAGCTCCTATAATTCACCCCTCCACTTT
CASGALSSYNSPLHF
>NA|TRBV5-1|TRBJ1-2|TRBD1
TGCGCCAGCAGCCCCGGTGCAGGGGGCTTCCTTAACTATGGCTACACCTTC
CASSPGAGGFLNYGYTF
>many|TRBV14|TRBJ1-2|NA
TGTGCCAGCAGCCAAGATGGTTGGGCTAACTATGGCTACACCTTC
CASSQDGWANYGYTF
>NA|TRBV12-3/TRBV12-4|TRBJ2-7|NA
TGTGCCAGCAGTTCCGGGAGACCGGGACTCCCATACCCCTACGAGCAGTACTTC
CASSSGRPGLPYPYEQYF
>few|TRBV29-1|TRBJ2-3|TRBD2
TGCAGCGTTGAAGACGGGGGGACTAGCGGGAGAGCAGATACGCAGTATTTT
CSVEDGGTSGRADTQYF
>NA|TRBV30|TRBJ1-4|NA
TGTGCCTGGAGTGCCCGATGGGGGACGGGGGAAAAACTGTTTTTT
CAWSARWGTGEKLFF